This TCR beta chain was found in a study of blood T cell repertoires in COVID-19. Study at large: Samples taken during acute and convalescent COVID-19 were collected in the United States, Italy and Spain. T cells, B-cell-depleted T cells, or PBMCs supplied cDNA or gDNA.

How the authors handled the data: How many nucleated cells were present was estimated from reference gene primer amplification. This table comes from immunoSEQ multiplex PCR, and its TCRdb copy is limited to in-frame clones, with some not included. For V, J and clone size, that table is used; D and trimming come from the DNA. The data show over 70,000 clones, 75% to 85% seen once. The CDR3 is 14 amino acids. CDR1 is LGHDT and CDR2 is YNNKEL in the germline V gene (reference sequence). Trimming took off 1 base at V and 7 bases at J, with 11 bases between the two ends. The sequenced sample consisted of peripheral blood. This TCR came from a woman in her 70s with acute or convalescent COVID-19. The chain is built from TRBV3-1 (or the pseudogene TRBV3-2) and TRBJ2-1; D might be TRBD2 (5 bases). The CDR3 loop is CASSQGVRGNEQFF. As DNA, the CDR3 is TGTGCCAGCAGCCAAGGCGTACGGGGAAATGAGCAGTTCTTC.